The source of this T cell receptor beta chain is a study of tumor and adjacent non-tumor tissue in lung cancer. About the study: There were 11 to 13 adenocarcinoma, 2 squamous cell carcinoma and 1 small cell lung cancer cases.

V was pared by 4 bases and J by 3 bases, with 7 bases between. CDR3 length: 12 residues. CDR1 and CDR2 (germline): MDHEN, SYDVKM. No cell sorting was done before RNA was extracted from the tissue. This clonotype was recorded many times. Three rounds of nested PCR, following a modified ARM-PCR protocol, produced the TCRbeta library. One entry per CDR3 protein, called by TCRdb with MiXCR from the multiplex PCR reads. The repertoire has about 110,000 distinct CDR3 sequences, about 80% of them found once; the top ten carry 22%. The chain carries TRBV28 and TRBJ2-7; D may be TRBD1 (5 bases). The sequence derives from a man between 65 and 85 years old with non-small cell lung cancer. Sequenced input: lung tumor tissue. CDR3 coding DNA: TGTGCCAGCAGTTCGGACAACTACGAGCAGTACTTC. This codes for CASSSDNYEQYF.